The 20 T cell receptor beta chains reported below all come from one sample, sequenced in a study of shared clonotypes between healthy human individuals. Using immunoSEQ multiplex PCR, the repertoire was profiled, and TCRdb retains in-frame clones only, with some absent. The data contain about 490,000 clones, roughly 85% of them singletons. The specimen was PBMCs. The receptors stem from a woman aged 40-49 years in good health. Some clones in this sample may be carry-over from other donors' samples.

V is TRBV6-4 and J is TRBJ2-1; D not certain. V was clipped by 6 bases and J by 2 bases, with 8 bases between them. CDR3 length: 13 residues. Germline CDR1 is MRHNA and CDR2 is SNTAGT. The chain's CDR3 is CASSPDPYNEQFF. The CDR3 coding sequence is TGTGCCAGCAGCCCGGACCCCTACAATGAGCAGTTCTTC.

The chain couples TRBV10-3 to TRBJ2-1, with 11 bases lining up with TRBD2. The germline CDR1 and CDR2 sequences are ENHRY and SYGVKD. The trim removed 5 bases at V and 3 bases at J, leaving 3 bases unmatched. This CDR3 contains 15 residues. This chain's CDR3 is CAISSLAGGYNEQFF. The CDR3, as DNA: TGTGCCATCAGTAGTCTAGCGGGGGGCTACAATGAGCAGTTCTTC.

This chain links TRBV7-3 with TRBJ2-1; D may correspond to TRBD1 or TRBD2 (5 bases each). The germline V and J ends were trimmed by 5 bases and 6 bases, with 11 bases remaining between them. The CDR3 has 13 amino acids. The germline V gene has CDR1 SGHTA and CDR2 FQGTGA. CDR3 in DNA: TGTGCCAGCAGCCTGTCTGGGGGCAATGAGCAGTTCTTC. It codes for CASSLSGGNEQFF.

The chain has TRBV6-6 and TRBJ2-7, with TRBD2 matching 7 bases. Trimming took 9 bases from V and 3 from J; bases not matched to a gene: 8. The germline CDR1 and CDR2 sequences are MNHNY and SVGAGI (reference sequence). This CDR3 is built from 13 residues. The CDR3 DNA reads TGTGCCAGAAGGTGGACTAGGGGCTACGAGCAGTACTTC. Translating it yields CARRWTRGYEQYF.

This clone was found once. The chain has TRBV29-1 and TRBJ1-1, with no clear D. V was trimmed by 7 bases and J by 0 bases, leaving 6 bases between them. The CDR3 extends over 11 amino acids. Per the germline V gene, CDR1 is SQVTM and CDR2 is ANQGSEA. The CDR3 DNA sequence: TGCAGCGCCAGTATGAACACTGAAGCTTTCTTT. As protein: CSASMNTEAFF.

The chain links TRBV6-6 to TRBJ2-7, with D perhaps being TRBD1 or TRBD2 (7 bases each). The V and J ends lost 0 bases and 7 bases respectively, with 19 bases between them. The CDR3 is 16 residues long. Germline-derived CDR1 and CDR2 are MNHNY and SVGAGI (reference sequence). CDR3 loop: CASSYSGGTALGEQYF. The CDR3 DNA reads as TGTGCCAGCAGTTACTCGGGAGGGACAGCCCTTGGGGAGCAGTACTTC.

The rearrangement joins TRBV7-2 to TRBJ2-3, with D perhaps matching TRBD2 (6 bases). Per the germline V gene, CDR1 is SGHTA and CDR2 is FQGNSA. The CDR3 is 15 residues long. Trimming shortened V by 0 bases and J by 2 bases, and 9 bases separated the two germline ends. The CDR3 spells CASSLAGGTTDTQYF. CDR3 in DNA: TGTGCCAGCAGCTTAGCTGGCGGGACCACAGATACGCAGTATTTT. Drawing the rest from reference TRBV7-2 and TRBJ2-3, the complete variable domain is GAGVSQSPSNKVTEKGKDVELRCDPISGHTALYWYRQSLGQGLEFLIYFQGNSAPDKSGLPSDRFSAERTGGSVSTLTIQRTQQEDSAVYLCASSLAGGTTDTQYFGPGTRLTVL.

The V and J genes are TRBV7-2 and TRBJ1-2, with D perhaps matching TRBD1 (6 bases). Per germline, CDR1 SGHTA and CDR2 FQGNSA. CDR3 length equals 16 residues. Trimming left V 4 bases short and J 3 bases short, with 18 bases between. CDR3 nucleotides: TGTGCCAGCAGCTCTCAGACAGGACAGATGGACTATGGCTACACCTTC. This translates into CASSSQTGQMDYGYTF. The full variable domain, rest sourced from reference TRBV7-2 and TRBJ1-2, is GAGVSQSPSNKVTEKGKDVELRCDPISGHTALYWYRQSLGQGLEFLIYFQGNSAPDKSGLPSDRFSAERTGGSVSTLTIQRTQQEDSAVYLCASSSQTGQMDYGYTFGSGTRLTVV.

This clone has only one observation. The gene calls are TRBV9 and TRBJ1-4; 8 nucleotides match TRBD1. Germline V gene sequence: CDR1 SGDLS, CDR2 YYNGEE. The CDR3 spans 15 residues. V dropped 4 bases and J dropped 2; count of bases not matched to a gene: 4. The CDR3 coding sequence is TGTGCCAGCAGCAGACAGGGGTCCACTAATGAAAAACTGTTTTTT. Amino acids: CASSRQGSTNEKLFF.

This clone was picked up a small number of times. The gene calls are TRBV7-8 and TRBJ1-1; TRBD1 matches 9 bases. Germline values: CDR1 SGHVS, CDR2 FQNEAQ. The CDR3 sequence is 14 residues long. V was clipped by 3 bases and J by 8 bases; unmatched bases: 7. The CDR3 DNA is TGTGCCAGCAGCTTTAAAACAGGGGGCGCAGAAGCTTTCTTT. Its translation: CASSFKTGGAEAFF.

The chain uses TRBV7-9 and TRBJ1-4; the match to TRBD1 covers 8 bases. The germline V gene has CDR1 SEHNR and CDR2 FQNEAQ (reference sequence). This CDR3 has 15 amino acids. V dropped 5 bases and J dropped 6; count of bases not matched to a gene: 8. CDR3 sequence reads: CASSPWTGFHEKLFF. In DNA, the CDR3 is TGTGCCAGCAGCCCGTGGACAGGGTTTCATGAAAAACTGTTTTTT.

This clone was seen a few times. This sequence joins TRBV19 and TRBJ2-7; the match to TRBD2 covers 9 bases. The CDR3 covers 13 residues. J lost 4 bases, V lost 5 bases, and 3 bases had no gene match. Looked up from germline, CDR1 is LNHDA and CDR2 is SQIVND (reference sequence). The CDR3 loop reads CASSVAGVYEQYF. The CDR3 nucleotides read TGTGCCAGTAGTGTAGCGGGAGTGTACGAGCAGTACTTC.

This chain uses TRBV5-1 with TRBJ2-3, with D hard to call. Trimming stripped 4 bases from V and 0 bases from J, with 12 bases between. The CDR3 has 15 amino acids. Germline lookup yields CDR1 SGHRS and CDR2 YFSETQ. CDR3 sequence (DNA): TGCGCCAGCAGCGCTGACGGACCTAGCACAGATACGCAGTATTTT. Encoded protein: CASSADGPSTDTQYF.

The V and J genes are TRBV28 and TRBJ2-7; the match to TRBD2 covers 16 bases. This CDR3 spans 16 amino acids. CDR1 MDHEN and CDR2 SYDVKM come from the germline V gene. V was pared by 5 bases and J by 6 bases, with 7 bases of the junction left unmatched. The CDR3 DNA is TGTGCCAGCAGTCCTCCGGGACTAGCGGGAGGGTCCGAGCAGTACTTC. Amino acid sequence: CASSPPGLAGGSEQYF.

This chain joins TRBV15 and TRBJ2-1, with D possibly being TRBD2 (5 bases). The CDR3 sequence is 15 residues long. From germline, CDR1 is LNHNV and CDR2 YYDKDF (reference sequence). Trimming left V 5 bases short and J 8 bases short, with 19 bases between. The chain's CDR3 is CATSGTRNYRYEQFF. The CDR3 DNA reads as TGTGCCACCAGCGGTACTAGGAACTATAGGTATGAGCAGTTCTTC.

The chain couples TRBV5-5 to TRBJ1-3; the D is unclear. This CDR3 has 14 amino acids. The V end was cut by 4 bases, the J end by 4 bases, with 12 bases between. Germline loops: CDR1 SGHKS, CDR2 YYEKEE (reference sequence). The CDR3 here is CASSPQMAGNTIYF. CDR3 bases: TGTGCCAGCAGCCCACAGATGGCCGGAAACACCATATATTTT.

This clone has ten or more counts. CDR3 residues: CASSLTSGPSETQYF. In nucleotides, the CDR3 is TGTGCCAGCAGCCTCACTAGCGGACCGAGCGAGACCCAGTACTTC. The chain joins TRBV9 to TRBJ2-5; 8 bases line up with TRBD2. From germline, CDR1 is SGDLS and CDR2 YYNGEE. V lost 4 bases, J lost 5 bases, and 10 bases stayed unmatched. This CDR3 is 15 amino acids long.

The chain is built from TRBV10-3 and TRBJ1-5; no reliable D call. CDR1 and CDR2 (germline): ENHRY, SYGVKD. V shed 3 bases and J shed 6 bases, with 9 bases lying between them. The CDR3 has 13 residues. The CDR3 region is CAISERSSQPQHF. The CDR3 DNA reads TGTGCCATCAGTGAAAGGTCCTCTCAGCCCCAGCATTTT.

This rearrangement joins TRBV11-2 to TRBJ2-1; tentative D call: TRBD2 (6 bases). The V and J ends lost 0 bases and 3 bases respectively, with 15 bases between them. The CDR3 is 17 amino acids. Germline CDR1 reads SGHAT; CDR2 reads FQNNGV. The CDR3: CASSLDLGSSGYNEQFF. The CDR3 DNA follows: TGTGCCAGCAGCTTAGATTTAGGGAGTAGCGGCTACAATGAGCAGTTCTTC.

The genes are TRBV2 and TRBJ2-7; D remains ambiguous. Trimming stripped 2 bases from V and 2 bases from J, with 13 bases between. Per germline, CDR1 SNHLY and CDR2 FYNNEI. This CDR3 is 15 amino acids long. The CDR3: CASSESFGQTYEQYF. Written as DNA, the CDR3 is TGTGCCAGCAGTGAATCGTTCGGGCAAACCTACGAGCAGTACTTC. The variable domain in full, with the rest retrieved from reference TRBV2 and TRBJ2-7, is EPEVTQTPSHQVTQMGQEVILRCVPISNHLYFYWYRQILGQKVEFLVSFYNNEISEKSEIFDDQFSVERPDGSNFTLKIRSTKLEDSAMYFCASSESFGQTYEQYFGPGTRLTVT.